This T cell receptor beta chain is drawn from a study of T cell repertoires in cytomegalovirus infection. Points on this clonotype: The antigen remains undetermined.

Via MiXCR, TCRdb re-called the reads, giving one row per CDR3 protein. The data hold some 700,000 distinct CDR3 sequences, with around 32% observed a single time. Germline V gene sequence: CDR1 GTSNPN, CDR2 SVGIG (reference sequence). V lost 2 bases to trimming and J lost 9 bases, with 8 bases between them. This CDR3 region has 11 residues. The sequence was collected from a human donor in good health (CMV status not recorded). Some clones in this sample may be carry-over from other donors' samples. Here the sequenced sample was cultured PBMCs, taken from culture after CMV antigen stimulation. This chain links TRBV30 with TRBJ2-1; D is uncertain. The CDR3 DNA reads TGTGCCTGGAGTAGGGCCGGTGAGCAGTTCTTC. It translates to CAWSRAGEQFF.